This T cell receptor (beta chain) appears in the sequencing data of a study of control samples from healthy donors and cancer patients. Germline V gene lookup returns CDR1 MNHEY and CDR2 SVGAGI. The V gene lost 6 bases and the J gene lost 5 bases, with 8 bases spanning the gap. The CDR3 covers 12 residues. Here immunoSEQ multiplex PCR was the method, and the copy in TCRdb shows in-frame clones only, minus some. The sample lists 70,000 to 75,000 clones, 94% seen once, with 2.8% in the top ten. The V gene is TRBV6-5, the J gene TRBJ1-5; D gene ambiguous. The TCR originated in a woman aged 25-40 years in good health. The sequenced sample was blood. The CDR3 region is CASRTQYQPQHF. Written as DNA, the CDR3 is TGTGCCAGCAGGACTCAGTATCAGCCCCAGCATTTT.